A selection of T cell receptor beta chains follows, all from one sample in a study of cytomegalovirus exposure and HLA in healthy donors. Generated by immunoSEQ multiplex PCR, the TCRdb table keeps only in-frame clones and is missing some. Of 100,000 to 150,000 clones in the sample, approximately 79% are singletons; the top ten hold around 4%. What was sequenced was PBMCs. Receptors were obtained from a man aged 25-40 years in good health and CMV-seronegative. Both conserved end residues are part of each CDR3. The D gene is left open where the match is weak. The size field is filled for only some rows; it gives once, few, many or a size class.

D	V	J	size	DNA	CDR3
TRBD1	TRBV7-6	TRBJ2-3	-	TGTGCCAGCAGCTCTCCGTCCGGGACAGGGGGCGCAGGCACCAGGCAGTATTTT	CASSSPSGTGGAGTRQYF
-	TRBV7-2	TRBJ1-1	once	TGTGCCAGCAGCTCGACGCGACATGGTGAAGCTTTCTTT	CASSSTRHGEAFF
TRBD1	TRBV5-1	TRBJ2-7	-	TGCGCCAGCAGCTGGGGAACAGGGGTCTACGAGCAGTACTTC	CASSWGTGVYEQYF
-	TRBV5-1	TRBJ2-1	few	TGCGCCAGCAGCGCCAGGGGAGCGACCTACAATGAGCAGTTCTTC	CASSARGATYNEQFF
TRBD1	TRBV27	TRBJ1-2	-	TGTGCCAGCAGTTTATCGTGGAGGCAGGGGGATGGCTACACCTTC	CASSLSWRQGDGYTF
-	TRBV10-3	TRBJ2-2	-	TGTGCCATCAGGCCTACCTTGGGGAGGCGGACGAACACCGGGGAGCTGTTTTTT	CAIRPTLGRRTNTGELFF
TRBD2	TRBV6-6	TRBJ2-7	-	TGTGCCAGCCATTCCGGGACTAGCGTCAACGAGCAGTACTTC	CASHSGTSVNEQYF
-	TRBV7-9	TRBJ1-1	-	TGTGCCAGCAGCTTCAGTCCGGGGACTGAAGCTTTCTTT	CASSFSPGTEAFF
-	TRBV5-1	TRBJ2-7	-	TGCGCCAGCAGCCAAGTAGAGGCCCTTGGTGAGCAGTACTTC	CASSQVEALGEQYF
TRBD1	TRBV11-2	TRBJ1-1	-	TGTGCCAGCAGCTACCAAGCAGGGGGCACTGAAGCTTTCTTT	CASSYQAGGTEAFF
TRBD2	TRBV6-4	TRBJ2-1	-	TGTGCCAGCAGTGAAGCGGGGGGCTCCTACAATGAGCAGTTCTTC	CASSEAGGSYNEQFF
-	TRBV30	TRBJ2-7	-	TGTGCCTGGAGTGTTGACGGGACTCGGTACGAGCAGTACTTC	CAWSVDGTRYEQYF
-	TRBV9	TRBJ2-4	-	TGTGCCAGCAGCCCTCTCGGGGTGGCCAAAAACATTCAGTACTTC	CASSPLGVAKNIQYF
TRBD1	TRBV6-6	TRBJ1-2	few	TGTGCCAGCAGTGACAGGGGGGTCTATGGCTACACCTTC	CASSDRGVYGYTF
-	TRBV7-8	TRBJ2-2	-	TGTGCCAGCAGCTTTCGTCGGGGTCCCGGGGAGCTGTTTTTT	CASSFRRGPGELFF
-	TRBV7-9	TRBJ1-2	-	TGTGCCAGCAGCCCACTTGGGGGCGGCGGGGGCTACACCTTC	CASSPLGGGGGYTF
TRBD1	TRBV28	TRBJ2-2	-	TGTGCCAGCAGGGGACAGGGGCCCACAGGGGAGCTGTTTTTT	CASRGQGPTGELFF
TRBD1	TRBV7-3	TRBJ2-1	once	TGTGCCAGCAGCTCTACCAAGACAGGGGATAGGCAGTTCTTC	CASSSTKTGDRQFF
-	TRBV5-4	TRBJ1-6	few	TGTGCCAGCCATTCCGGGGGGGCGAATTCACCCCTCCACTTT	CASHSGGANSPLHF
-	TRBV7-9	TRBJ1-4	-	TGTGCCAGCAGCTTATTGGAGGGCGTGGAAAAACTGTTTTTT	CASSLLEGVEKLFF
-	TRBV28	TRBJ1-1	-	TGTGCCAGCAGTACTCCAATGAACACTGAAGCTTTCTTT	CASSTPMNTEAFF
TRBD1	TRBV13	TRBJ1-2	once	TGTGCCAGCAGCCCCGGGACAGAAAGTGGGGGCTACACCTTC	CASSPGTESGGYTF
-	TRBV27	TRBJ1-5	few	TGTGCCAGCAGTTTATACCGGGGATTGGAGCCCCAGCATTTT	CASSLYRGLEPQHF
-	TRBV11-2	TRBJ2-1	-	TGTGCCAGCAGCTTTGAAGCCTTTACCCAGTTCTTC	CASSFEAFTQFF
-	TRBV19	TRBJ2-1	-	TGTGCCAGTAGTATAGGTGCTAGCTCTCTCTTCAATGAGCAGTTCTTC	CASSIGASSLFNEQFF
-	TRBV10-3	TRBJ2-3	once	TGTGCCATCAGAGACAGCGCAGATACGCAGTATTTT	CAIRDSADTQYF
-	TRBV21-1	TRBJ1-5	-	TGTGCCAGCTCTTCCCAGCCCCAGCATTTT	CASSSQPQHF
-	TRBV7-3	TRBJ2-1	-	TGTGCCAGCAGTCCTGTGGGGCAGTACAATGAGCAGTTCTTC	CASSPVGQYNEQFF
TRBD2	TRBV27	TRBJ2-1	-	TGTGCCAGCAGTTCACCGGGACTAGCGGGGACAAACAATGAGCAGTTCTTC	CASSSPGLAGTNNEQFF
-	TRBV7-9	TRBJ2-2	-	TGTGCCAGCAGCTTAGAAGTACTTAACACCGGGGAGCTGTTTTTT	CASSLEVLNTGELFF
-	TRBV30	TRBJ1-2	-	TGTGCCTGGAAGGGACTGGGATCCGGTGGCTACACCTTC	CAWKGLGSGGYTF
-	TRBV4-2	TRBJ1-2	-	TGTGCCAGCAGCCAATCAAAGGGCGGGCTCTATGGCTACACCTTC	CASSQSKGGLYGYTF
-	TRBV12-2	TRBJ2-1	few	TGTGCAAGTCGCTTAGGCCGGGACAGGGATTACAATGAGCAGTTCTTC	CASRLGRDRDYNEQFF
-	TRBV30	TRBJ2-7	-	TGTGCCTGGAGTTTGGGCTGGGAGCAGTACTTC	CAWSLGWEQYF
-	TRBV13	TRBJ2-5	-	TGTGCCAGCAGCTTAGTCTCAGGAGGAGGGGAGACCCAGTACTTC	CASSLVSGGGETQYF
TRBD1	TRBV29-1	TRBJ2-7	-	TGCAGCGTTGAGACAGACAGGGTTCACGAGCAGTACTTC	CSVETDRVHEQYF
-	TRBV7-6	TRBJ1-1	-	TGTGCCAGCAGCTTAAGTGCAGGGTTCCTGAACACTGAAGCTTTCTTT	CASSLSAGFLNTEAFF
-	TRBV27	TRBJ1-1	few	TGTGCCAGCAGTTTTAGGATGTTCTCGGGGTATCGGAACACTGAAGCTTTCTTT	CASSFRMFSGYRNTEAFF
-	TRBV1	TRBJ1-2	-	TGCACCACCGATGGGTCTGGAGCTAACTATGGCTACACCTTC	CTTDGSGANYGYTF
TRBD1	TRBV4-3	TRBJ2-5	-	TGCGCCAGCAGCCAAGATGGTACCGGGACAGGGCTGGCGGAGACCCAGTACTTC	CASSQDGTGTGLAETQYF
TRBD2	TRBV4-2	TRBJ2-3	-	TGTGCCAGCAGCCAGTACCGGGGGGGCTCAGATACGCAGTATTTT	CASSQYRGGSDTQYF
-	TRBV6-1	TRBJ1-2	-	TGTGCCAGCGGTGCAGGGTTCCGCGGCTACACCTTC	CASGAGFRGYTF